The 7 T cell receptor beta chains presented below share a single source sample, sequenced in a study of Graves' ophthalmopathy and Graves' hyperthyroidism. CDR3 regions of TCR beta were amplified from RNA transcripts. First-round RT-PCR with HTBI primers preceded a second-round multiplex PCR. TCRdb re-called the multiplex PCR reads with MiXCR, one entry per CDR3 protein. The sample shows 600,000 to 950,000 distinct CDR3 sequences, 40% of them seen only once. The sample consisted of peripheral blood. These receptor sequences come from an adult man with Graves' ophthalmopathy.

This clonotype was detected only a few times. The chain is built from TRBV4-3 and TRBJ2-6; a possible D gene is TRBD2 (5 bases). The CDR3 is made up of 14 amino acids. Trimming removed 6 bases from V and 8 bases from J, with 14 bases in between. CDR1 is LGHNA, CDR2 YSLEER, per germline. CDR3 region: CASSRGAQTNVLTF. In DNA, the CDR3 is TGCGCCAGCAGTCGGGGAGCCCAGACCAACGTCCTGACTTTC.

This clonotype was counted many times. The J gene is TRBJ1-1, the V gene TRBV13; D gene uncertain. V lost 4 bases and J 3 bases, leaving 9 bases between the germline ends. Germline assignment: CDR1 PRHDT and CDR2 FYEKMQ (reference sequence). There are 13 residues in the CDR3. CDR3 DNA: TGTGCCAGCAGCTCCGGTTTATACACTGAAGCTTTCTTT. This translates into CASSSGLYTEAFF.

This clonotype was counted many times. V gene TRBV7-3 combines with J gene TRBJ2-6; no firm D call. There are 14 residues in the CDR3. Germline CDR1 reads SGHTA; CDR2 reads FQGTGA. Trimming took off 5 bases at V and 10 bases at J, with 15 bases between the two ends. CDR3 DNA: TGTGCCAGCAGCCACCCGGCCAAGCGAAACGTCCTGACTTTC. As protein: CASSHPAKRNVLTF.

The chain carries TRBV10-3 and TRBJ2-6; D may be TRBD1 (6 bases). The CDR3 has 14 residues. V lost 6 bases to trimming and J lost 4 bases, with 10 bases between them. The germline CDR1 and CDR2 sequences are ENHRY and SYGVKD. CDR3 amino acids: CAISGQGGANVLTF. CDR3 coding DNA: TGTGCCATCAGCGGGCAGGGGGGGGCCAACGTCCTGACTTTC.

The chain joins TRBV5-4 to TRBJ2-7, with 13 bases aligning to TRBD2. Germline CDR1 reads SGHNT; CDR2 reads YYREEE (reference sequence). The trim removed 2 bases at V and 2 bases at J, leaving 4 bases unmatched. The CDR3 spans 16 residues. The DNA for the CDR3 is TGTGCCAGCAGCTTATCGGGACTAGCGGGGCCCTACGAGCAGTACTTC. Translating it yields CASSLSGLAGPYEQYF.

Here the CDR3 DNA reads TGTGCCAGTAGTGTGGGCAGGGGAAACTATGGCTACACCTTC. This codes for CASSVGRGNYGYTF. The chain carries TRBV19 and TRBJ1-2, with a tentative D call TRBD1 (6 bases). Germline loops: CDR1 LNHDA, CDR2 SQIVND (reference sequence). Trimming shortened V by 5 bases and J by 2 bases, and 12 bases separated the two germline ends. The CDR3 sequence is 14 residues long.

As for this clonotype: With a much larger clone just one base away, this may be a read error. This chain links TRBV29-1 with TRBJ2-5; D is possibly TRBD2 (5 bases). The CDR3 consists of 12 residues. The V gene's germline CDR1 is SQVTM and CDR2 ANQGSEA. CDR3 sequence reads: CSVIEVGETQCF. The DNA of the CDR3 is TGCAGCGTTATAGAGGTCGGGGAGACCCAGTGCTTC. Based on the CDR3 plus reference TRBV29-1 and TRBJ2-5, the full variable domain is SAVISQKPSRDICQRGTSLTIQCQVDSQVTMMFWYRQQPGQSLTLIATANQGSEATYESGFVIDKFPISRPNLTFSTLTVSNMSPEDSSIYLCSVIEVGETQCFGPGTRLLVL.